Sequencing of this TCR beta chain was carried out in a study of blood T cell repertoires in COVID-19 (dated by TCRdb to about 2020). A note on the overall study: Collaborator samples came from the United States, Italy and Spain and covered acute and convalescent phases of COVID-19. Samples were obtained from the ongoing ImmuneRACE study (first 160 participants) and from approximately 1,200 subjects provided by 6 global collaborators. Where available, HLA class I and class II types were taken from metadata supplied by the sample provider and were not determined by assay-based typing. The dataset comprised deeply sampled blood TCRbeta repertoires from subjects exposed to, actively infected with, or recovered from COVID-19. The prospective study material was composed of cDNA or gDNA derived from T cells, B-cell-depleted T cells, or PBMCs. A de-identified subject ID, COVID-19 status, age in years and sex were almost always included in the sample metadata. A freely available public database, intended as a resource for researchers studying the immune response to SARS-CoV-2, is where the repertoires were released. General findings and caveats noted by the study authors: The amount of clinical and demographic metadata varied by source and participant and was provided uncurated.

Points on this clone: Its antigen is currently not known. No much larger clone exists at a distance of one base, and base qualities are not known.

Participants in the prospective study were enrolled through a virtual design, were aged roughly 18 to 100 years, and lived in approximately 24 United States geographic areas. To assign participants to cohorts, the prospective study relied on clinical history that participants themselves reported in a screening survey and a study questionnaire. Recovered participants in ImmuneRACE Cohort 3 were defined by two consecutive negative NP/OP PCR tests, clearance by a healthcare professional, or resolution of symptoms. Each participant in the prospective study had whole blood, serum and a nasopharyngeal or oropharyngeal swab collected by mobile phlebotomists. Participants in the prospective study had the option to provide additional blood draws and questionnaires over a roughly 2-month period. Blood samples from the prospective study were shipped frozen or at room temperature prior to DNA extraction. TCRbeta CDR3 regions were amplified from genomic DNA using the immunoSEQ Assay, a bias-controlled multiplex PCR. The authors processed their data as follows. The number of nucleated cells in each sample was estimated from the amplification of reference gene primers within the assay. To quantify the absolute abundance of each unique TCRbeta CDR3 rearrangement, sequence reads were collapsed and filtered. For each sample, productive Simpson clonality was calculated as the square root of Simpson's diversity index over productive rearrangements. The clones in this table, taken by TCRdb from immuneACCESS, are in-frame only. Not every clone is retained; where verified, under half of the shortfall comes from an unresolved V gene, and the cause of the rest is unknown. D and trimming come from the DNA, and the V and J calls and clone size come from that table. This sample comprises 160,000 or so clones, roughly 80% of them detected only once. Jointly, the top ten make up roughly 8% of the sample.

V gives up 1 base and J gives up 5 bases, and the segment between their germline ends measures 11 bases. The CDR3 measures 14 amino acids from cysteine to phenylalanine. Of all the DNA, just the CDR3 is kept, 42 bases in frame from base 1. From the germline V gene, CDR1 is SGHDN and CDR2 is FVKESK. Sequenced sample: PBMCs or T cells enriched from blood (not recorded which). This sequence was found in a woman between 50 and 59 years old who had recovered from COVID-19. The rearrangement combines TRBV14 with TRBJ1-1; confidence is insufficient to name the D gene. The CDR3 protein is CASSQVFSGTEAFF. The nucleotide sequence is TGTGCCAGCAGCCAAGTGTTTTCGGGGACTGAAGCTTTCTTT.